This T cell receptor (beta chain) was sequenced for a study of regulatory T cells in long-lasting Graves disease (dated by TCRdb to about 2021). About the full investigation: Persistent Graves' disease was defined as antithyroid drug treatment for over 5 years with persistently positive TSH receptor autoantibodies. Peripheral blood TCR sequencing and RNA sequencing compared persistent Graves' disease patients with newly diagnosed Graves' disease patients. TCR sequencing covered approximately 13 persistent and roughly 20 newly diagnosed Graves' disease patients, about 35 samples in total. Persistent Graves' disease patients in the clinical cohort had taken antithyroid drugs for roughly ten years on average. The study was registered as a clinical trial and conducted in China. Broad study findings and their caveats: Persistent Graves' disease patients showed lower TCR Shannon entropy and fewer highly expanded clones than newly diagnosed patients, suggesting clonal expansion. Preferential use of TRBV28, TRBJ1-2 and TRBJ2-5 was observed in persistent disease, whereas TRBV20-1 and TRBJ2-1 were favored in newly diagnosed disease. The authors acknowledged the small sample size as a limitation that may reduce accuracy. Peripheral blood alone was examined, since thyroid tissue, which constituted the primary lesion, could not be accessed. Sequencing and analysis were limited to the TCR beta chain. More public clonotypes were shared among persistent patients (fewer than 3,000) than among newly diagnosed patients (just under 1,000).

Remarks on this clonotype: It lacks a known antigen. The record has no base qualities; no much larger clone is one base away.

In the germline V gene, CDR1 corresponds to SGHTA and CDR2 to FQGTGA. V is clipped by 5 bases and J by 2 bases, and the sequence between their germline boundaries is 13 bases long. The CDR3 runs 14 residues from the cysteine to the phenylalanine. The CDR3 DNA has 42 bases and is translated from base 1. This specimen's time point label, per the study, means: persistent/refractory GD, antithyroid drugs over 5 years with positive TRAb. RNA was extracted from PBMCs in TRIzol for both TCR sequencing and RNA sequencing. The diagnosis of Graves' disease followed American Thyroid Association guidelines. Patients for the study were recruited at an endocrinology department in Xi'an, China. From each patient, about 8.9 milliliters of peripheral blood was collected into an EDTA anticoagulant tube. Ficoll Paque Plus density gradient separation was used to isolate PBMCs, and no further T cell sorting was performed. An Agilent 2100 Bioanalyzer and agarose gel were used to check RNA quality, and a NanoDrop 2000 was used to measure RNA concentration.

Library prep was done by multiplex PCR. Sequencing took place on an Illumina HiSeq 4000. TCR beta libraries were built with iRepertoire HTBI primers and Arm-PCR amplification of CDR3 regions. Before sequencing, the PCR products went through gel purification. The paper's data handling went like this. Gene usage analysis of CDR3 amino acid clonotypes relied on the roughly 58 TRBV and over 13 TRBJ segments identified across samples. COPE and FqMerger were used to merge filtered high-quality paired reads into contigs. BLAST was used to align contigs to IMGT TRBV, TRBD and TRBJ reference genes, with CDR3 defined following IMGT. Clonotypes above 0.1% frequency were classified as highly expanded clones. Repertoire diversity was measured by Shannon entropy, and V-J evenness by the Gini coefficient. Clonotypes shared by more than one individual were considered public. TCRdb passed the public sequencing reads through fastp at Q25 and MiXCR, retaining productive beta sequences. For every CDR3 protein sequence, its rows merge into one entry that carries the most common genes and DNA. TCRdb, not the original authors, processed these V and J calls. Within this sample are hundreds of thousands of distinct CDR3 sequences, with around 21% of them counted one time only. Clones ranked in the top ten supply approximately 7.8% of the sample.

This TCR derives from a female donor with Graves disease. Recombination connected TRBV7-3 to TRBJ2-7; TRBD1 could be the D gene, as 5 bases match. The starting material was peripheral blood mononuclear cells (PBMCs), obtained when the disease was refractory, from a patient treated with antithyroid drugs. Here the CDR3 is given as CASSLRQSPYEQYF. The DNA sequence is given as TGTGCCAGCAGCCTAAGACAGTCCCCCTACGAGCAGTACTTC. Here the CDR3 is joined to the reference TRBV7-3 and TRBJ2-7 genes, and the full variable domain is: GAGVSQTPSNKVTEKGKYVELRCDPISGHTALYWYRQSLGQGPEFLIYFQGTGAADDSGLPNDRFFAVRPEGSVSTLKIQRTERGDSAVYLCASSLRQSPYEQYFGPGTRLTVT.